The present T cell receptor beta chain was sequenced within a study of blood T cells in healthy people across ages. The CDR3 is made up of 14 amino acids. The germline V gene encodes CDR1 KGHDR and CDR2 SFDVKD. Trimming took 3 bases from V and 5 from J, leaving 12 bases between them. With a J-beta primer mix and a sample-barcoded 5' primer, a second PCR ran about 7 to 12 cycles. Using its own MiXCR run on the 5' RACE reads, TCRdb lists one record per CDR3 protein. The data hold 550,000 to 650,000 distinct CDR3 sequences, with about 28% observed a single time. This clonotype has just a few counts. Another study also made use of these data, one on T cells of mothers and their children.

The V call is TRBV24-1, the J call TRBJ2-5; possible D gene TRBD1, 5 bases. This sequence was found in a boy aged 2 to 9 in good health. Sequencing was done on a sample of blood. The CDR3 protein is CATSDGQGMETQYF. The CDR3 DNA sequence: TGTGCCACCAGTGATGGCCAGGGCATGGAGACCCAGTACTTC.